This T cell receptor (beta chain) was sequenced in a study of blood T cell repertoires in COVID-19. The wider study: COVID-19 samples from acute and convalescent phases originated in the United States, Italy and Spain. In each case, the material was cDNA or gDNA derived from T cells, B-cell-depleted T cells, or PBMCs.

Authors' processing steps: Amplified reference gene primers provided the basis for estimating nucleated cell counts. Clones were read by immunoSEQ multiplex PCR, and TCRdb kept only the in-frame ones, dropping some. From that table come the V and J calls and clone size; the DNA was used to work out D and trimming. The sample carries about 670,000 clones, 90% recorded once. V was cut by 5 bases and J by 3 bases, with 13 bases left in between. This CDR3 comprises 14 residues. Germline V gene sequence: CDR1 MNHEY, CDR2 SVGAGI. Specimen: peripheral blood. The sequence came from a woman aged 18-29 years with acute or convalescent COVID-19. The chain combines TRBV6-5 with TRBJ2-5; D is undetermined. The CDR3 here is CASSPTETEETQYF. The CDR3 DNA follows: TGTGCCAGCAGTCCCACGGAGACCGAAGAGACCCAGTACTTC.